This T cell receptor (beta chain) was recorded in a study of OX40 agonist ivuxolimab in advanced cancers. In terms of the full investigation: The costimulatory receptor OX40 (CD134) was targeted by ivuxolimab, a fully human IgG2 agonistic monoclonal antibody. Intravenous ivuxolimab was administered to patients every 2 weeks at six dose levels: 0.01, 0.1, 0.3, 1.5, 3 and 10 mg/kg. Of the roughly 54 dose-escalation patients, hepatocellular carcinoma was present in about 20, melanoma in around 15, renal cell carcinoma in 9 and head and neck cancer in 9. In the dose-escalation cohort, approximately 80% of patients were male, and the mean age was approximately 60 years with a range of about 20 to 79. Prior anti-PD-1, anti-PD-L1 or anti-CTLA-4 therapy was permitted, and checkpoint inhibitors had been received by about 37% of dose-escalation patients. Partial responses occurred in three dose-escalation patients: two with cutaneous melanoma and one with hepatocellular carcinoma. The purpose of peripheral TCRbeta sequencing was to test whether ivuxolimab changed TCR sequence diversity and led to clonal T-cell expansion. The paper describes the monotherapy dose-escalation part (N of about 47 patients) of the phase I trial of ivuxolimab. Beyond this particular receptor, the publication reports: After ivuxolimab, CD8+ T cells had more expanded clones than CD4+ T cells on average. The antigen specificity of the clonally expanded peripheral T cells was not determined. Partial responders in the 0.1-3.0 mg/kg groups had among the lowest normalized peripheral clonal expansion, especially among CD8+ T cells. At doses from 0.1 to 3.0 mg/kg, clonal expansion was seen in both CD4+ and CD8+ blood T cells between baseline and week 6. Low levels of normalized T-cell clonal expansion were also seen in some patients who did not respond.

The CDR1 and CDR2 encoded by the germline V gene are SGHDN and FVKESK. V loses 3 bases of germline sequence and J loses 9 bases, and the interval between the two ends is 9 bases. Counted from cysteine to phenylalanine, this CDR3 has 12 amino acids. The read is trimmed to its CDR3 DNA, 36 bases read in frame from base 1. As regards this clone: The antigen this receptor binds is unknown. There are no base qualities to consult, and no much larger clone falls within one base.

Patients with autoimmune disease history or receiving systemic immunosuppression were excluded from the trial. Peripheral blood for TCR sequencing was collected from all dose cohorts at baseline, on cycle 4 day 1, and on cycle 7 day 1. The samples were taken from a phase I, first-in-human, multicenter, open-label dose-escalation trial of ivuxolimab. Adults with locally advanced or metastatic melanoma, renal cell carcinoma, hepatocellular carcinoma or head and neck squamous cell carcinoma were enrolled in the trial. Before TCR sequencing, CD4+ T cells and CD8+ T cells were sorted from peripheral blood as separate populations. To sequence the TCRbeta CDR3 region, genomic DNA was isolated from the sorted cells. The immunoSEQ Assay was used to sequence the TCRbeta CDR3 regions. This is the immuneACCESS table as TCRdb keeps it, with only in-frame sequences that have V and J called. A part of the clones is gone; compared with another copy, unresolved V genes explain less than half, and the rest is unexplained. The sample table contains about 79,000 clones; only one count was recorded for 75% to 95% of them. Approximately 6.9% of the sample belongs to the ten largest clones.

The receptor was derived from an adult with an advanced solid tumor such as melanoma, head and neck, liver or kidney cancer. Material: CD4+ or CD8+ T cells sorted from blood, obtained in a trial of the OX40 agonist ivuxolimab. The rearranged chain carries TRBV14 and TRBJ2-1; no confident D gene assignment can be made. CDR3 sequence: CASSQIPSEQFF. The nucleotide sequence is TGTGCCAGCAGCCAGATACCTAGTGAGCAGTTCTTC.